This entry lists 27 T cell receptor beta chains sequenced from one sample in a study of OX40 agonist ivuxolimab in advanced cancers. Libraries were prepared by immunoSEQ multiplex PCR; TCRdb keeps only in-frame clonotypes and omits some of them. The sample lists about 110,000 clones; around 93% were seen once. The material was CD4+ or CD8+ T cells sorted from blood, obtained in a trial of the OX40 agonist ivuxolimab. The receptors were gathered from an adult with an advanced solid tumor such as melanoma, head and neck, liver or kidney cancer.

CDR3 protein: CASSPDRGNGYGYTF. The DNA for the CDR3 is TGTGCCAGCAGCCCAGACAGGGGGAATGGCTATGGCTACACCTTC. V usage is TRBV11-2 and J usage is TRBJ1-2; 9 bases fit TRBD1. J lost 4 bases, V lost 5 bases, and 8 bases had no gene match. This CDR3 spans 15 amino acids. Germline V gives CDR1 SGHAT, CDR2 FQNNGV.

The CDR3 sequence: CASSPGTVDNEQFF. In DNA form, the CDR3 reads TGCGCCAGCAGCCCCGGGACAGTAGACAATGAGCAGTTCTTC. The chain carries TRBV5-1 and TRBJ2-1; TRBD1 matches at 7 bases. This CDR3 is built from 14 residues. The germline CDR1 and CDR2 sequences are SGHRS and YFSETQ. V dropped 4 bases and J dropped 5; count of bases not matched to a gene: 6.

This chain links TRBV5-1 with TRBJ1-1; 10 bases are a match to TRBD1. CDR3 length equals 15 residues. Germline V gives CDR1 SGHRS, CDR2 YFSETQ. The ends lost 4 bases at V and 3 bases at J; junction bases unmatched: 6. The CDR3 is CASSIGTGAHTEAFF. CDR3 sequence (DNA): TGCGCCAGCAGCATTGGGACAGGGGCCCACACTGAAGCTTTCTTT.

The chain couples TRBV7-3 to TRBJ2-2, with D unresolved. The V gene lost 5 bases and the J gene lost 6 bases, with 7 bases spanning the gap. This CDR3 is 12 amino acids long. Germline-derived CDR1 and CDR2 are SGHTA and FQGTGA. CDR3 sequence (DNA): TGTGCCAGCAGCCAACAAGCCGGGGAGCTGTTTTTT. Its protein is CASSQQAGELFF.

In this sample, this clone turned up once. The chain uses TRBV5-1 and TRBJ2-5; the D gene is possibly TRBD2 (5 bases). CDR1 SGHRS and CDR2 YFSETQ come from the germline V gene. Trimming took 0 bases from V and 5 from J, leaving 14 bases between them. The CDR3 loop spans 15 amino acids. CDR3 loop: CASSLALTRQETQYF. CDR3 in DNA: TGCGCCAGCAGCTTGGCCTTAACTAGGCAGGAGACCCAGTACTTC.

The chain employs TRBV2 and TRBJ2-3; tentatively, D is TRBD1 or TRBD2 (6 bases each). CDR3 length: 15 residues. Germline CDR1 SNHLY, CDR2 FYNNEI. With 5 bases removed from V and 5 bases from J, the gap between germline ends came to 17 bases. CDR3 sequence (DNA): TGTGCCAGCAGTTTGCTGGGGGCGGGGTTAGATACGCAGTATTTT. This gives the protein CASSLLGAGLDTQYF.

The DNA for the CDR3 is TGTGCCAGCAGCTTGGCTGGGGGAAGGTATCAGCCCCAGCATTTT. This gives the protein CASSLAGGRYQPQHF. This sequence joins TRBV5-5 and TRBJ1-5; TRBD1 is a possible D gene (5 bases). This CDR3 comprises 15 residues. Trimming cost V 0 bases and J 5 bases, with 12 bases left between them. CDR1 is SGHKS and CDR2 is YYEKEE in the germline V gene (reference sequence).

J is TRBJ2-7 and V is TRBV6-1, with TRBD1 matching 9 bases. Germline CDR1 is MNHNS and CDR2 is SASEGT. Unmatched junction bases numbered 13, after V lost 11 bases and J lost 8 bases. The CDR3 covers 13 residues. Written as DNA, the CDR3 is TGTGCCGGGACCCGGACAGGGGAGACTCAGCAGTACTTC. Translation gives CAGTRTGETQQYF.

The chain employs TRBV6-5 and TRBJ2-3, with no clear D. V gave up 6 bases and J gave up 5 bases, with 6 bases separating them. The CDR3 is 11 residues long. Germline CDR1 MNHEY, CDR2 SVGAGI. As DNA, the CDR3 is TGTGCCAGCAGCCTACAAGATACGCAGTATTTT. The encoded protein is CASSLQDTQYF.

This chain links TRBV18 with TRBJ2-5, with unresolved D. The CDR3 runs to 14 residues. V gave up 5 bases and J gave up 4 bases, with 14 bases separating them. Germline CDR1 is KGHSH and CDR2 is LQKENI. The CDR3 nucleotides read TGTGCCAGCTCATCGAAGGGATTGATAGAGACCCAGTACTTC. The encoded protein is CASSSKGLIETQYF.

The V and J genes are TRBV11-2 and TRBJ2-7; 9 bases fit TRBD1. From germline, CDR1 is SGHAT and CDR2 FQNNGV. V gave up 4 bases and J gave up 0 bases; unmatched junction bases: 7. CDR3 size: 16 residues. CDR3 DNA: TGTGCCAGCAGCTCTAACAGGGGGCCCGGCTCCTACGAGCAGTACTTC. As protein: CASSSNRGPGSYEQYF.

The V and J genes are TRBV10-3 and TRBJ2-7; 9 bases match TRBD1. Germline CDR1 and CDR2: ENHRY and SYGVKD. The CDR3 consists of 15 residues. The V and J ends lost 0 bases and 4 bases, in that order; junction bases with no gene match: 4. The CDR3 DNA reads as TGTGCCATCAGTGAGTCGATGGGGACAGGGTACGAGCAGTACTTC. It encodes CAISESMGTGYEQYF.

The chain couples TRBV7-9 to TRBJ2-1; weak D call: TRBD1 (5 bases). Germline V gives CDR1 SEHNR, CDR2 FQNEAQ (reference sequence). This CDR3 is 13 amino acids long. Between the trimmed V and J ends, which lost 0 bases and 7 bases, there was a span of 7 bases. The CDR3 region has the DNA TGTGCCAGCAGCTTAGCGGGGCGGAATGAGCAGTTCTTC. It yields the protein CASSLAGRNEQFF.

The chain carries TRBV7-2 and TRBJ2-7, with D possibly matching TRBD1 (6 bases). Deletions cut 5 bases from V and 3 bases from J, with 11 bases between. This CDR3 is 13 amino acids long. CDR1 SGHTA and CDR2 FQGNSA come from the germline V gene. The CDR3 reads CASSPTGSYEQYF. Written as DNA, the CDR3 is TGTGCCAGCAGCCCTACAGGGAGCTACGAGCAGTACTTC. Using reference TRBV7-2 and TRBJ2-7 for the parts outside the CDR3, the full variable domain is GAGVSQSPSNKVTEKGKDVELRCDPISGHTALYWYRQSLGQGLEFLIYFQGNSAPDKSGLPSDRFSAERTGGSVSTLTIQRTQQEDSAVYLCASSPTGSYEQYFGPGTRLTVT.

The V and J genes are TRBV27 and TRBJ2-7; 12 nucleotides line up with TRBD2. V was pared by 6 bases and J by 5 bases, with 11 bases of the junction left unmatched. From germline, CDR1 is MNHEY and CDR2 SMNVEV (reference sequence). The CDR3 runs 16 residues. For the CDR3, the DNA is TGTGCCAGCAGCCGGAGACCTAGCGGGGGGGCTCACGAGCAGTACTTC. Translating gives CASSRRPSGGAHEQYF.

Worth noting for this clone: An end of the junction differs from the germline gene, which may be a read error. The genes are TRBV7-7 and TRBJ2-7; 9 positions match TRBD2. This CDR3 contains 13 residues. Per the germline V gene, CDR1 is SSHAT and CDR2 is FNYEAQ (reference sequence). The CDR3 loop is CASSLGREGEQYF. CDR3 coding DNA: TGTGCTAGCAGCTTAGGGCGGGAGGGCGAGCAGTACTTC.

The gene calls are TRBV11-1 and TRBJ2-5; TRBD2 might be the D (6 bases). Per germline, CDR1 SGHAT and CDR2 FQDESV (reference sequence). The CDR3 spans 14 residues. With 5 bases removed from V and 1 base from J, the gap between germline ends came to 11 bases. Written as DNA, the CDR3 is TGTGCCAGCAGCCCGCGGGGTTCCCAAGAGACCCAGTACTTC. This translates into CASSPRGSQETQYF.

This sequence joins TRBV6-7 and TRBJ2-1; TRBD2 agrees at 9 bases. TRBV6-7 is classed as an ORF, of uncertain function. This CDR3 is 18 amino acids long. With V trimmed by 0 bases and J by 7 bases, 13 bases remained unmatched. The CDR3 loop is CASSYSSRAREGLNEQFF. CDR3 nucleotide sequence: TGTGCCAGCAGTTACTCGAGTCGCGCGCGGGAGGGCCTGAATGAGCAGTTCTTC.

This clone was seen a single time. The chain joins TRBV7-8 to TRBJ2-3, with D possibly being TRBD1 or TRBD2 (5 bases each). Germline CDR1 reads SGHVS; CDR2 reads FQNEAQ. The CDR3 length is 17 residues. Trimming cost V 0 bases and J 2 bases, with 15 bases left between them. The CDR3 region is CASSLAGVRTLTDTQYF. For the CDR3, the DNA is TGTGCCAGCAGCTTAGCGGGGGTCCGAACCCTCACAGATACGCAGTATTTT.

The chain links TRBV28 to TRBJ1-2, with D maybe TRBD1 (6 bases). This CDR3 region has 13 residues. Per the germline V gene, CDR1 is MDHEN and CDR2 is SYDVKM. The germline V and J ends were trimmed by 6 bases and 6 bases, with 14 bases remaining between them. The CDR3 bases are TGTGCCAGCAGGGTGACAGGTCTCCATGGCTACACCTTC. This codes for CASRVTGLHGYTF.

V usage is TRBV11-2 and J usage is TRBJ1-1; D remains ambiguous. The CDR3 length is 14 residues. Germline assignment: CDR1 SGHAT and CDR2 FQNNGV. The ends were cut back, 4 bases at V and 7 bases at J, with 16 bases in the middle. The CDR3 DNA sequence: TGTGCCAGCAGCTCCCCCCCATGGTGGAGTGAAGCTTTCTTT. Its translation is CASSSPPWWSEAFF.

The chain is built from TRBV5-1 and TRBJ2-3; 7 nucleotides match TRBD1. Germline V lookup: CDR1 SGHRS, CDR2 YFSETQ. With 3 bases clipped from V and 4 bases from J, the junction kept 11 bases outside the gene matches. The CDR3 has 16 residues. CDR3 DNA: TGCGCCAGCAGCTCGAGACAGGGTCTGGTTCCAGATACGCAGTATTTT. Its protein product is CASSSRQGLVPDTQYF. Based on the CDR3 plus reference TRBV5-1 and TRBJ2-3, the full variable domain is KAGVTQTPRYLIKTRGQQVTLSCSPISGHRSVSWYQQTPGQGLQFLFEYFSETQRNKGNFPGRFSGRQFSNSRSEMNVSTLELGDSALYLCASSSRQGLVPDTQYFGPGTRLTVL.

This clone has more than one count but fewer than ten. The chain combines TRBV9 with TRBJ1-1; the match to TRBD1 covers 9 bases. The CDR3 contains 16 residues. V shed 0 bases and J 1 base; nucleotides not matched to a gene: 4. Germline CDR1 reads SGDLS; CDR2 reads YYNGEE. CDR3 protein: CASSVDLQGANTEAFF. CDR3 bases: TGTGCCAGCAGCGTAGATTTACAGGGGGCGAACACTGAAGCTTTCTTT.

This chain links TRBV7-3 with TRBJ1-5; D not resolved. Germline lookup yields CDR1 SGHTA and CDR2 FQGTGA. This CDR3 is built from 14 residues. With 3 bases removed from V and 3 bases from J, the gap between germline ends came to 9 bases. CDR3 in amino acids: CASSFETINQPQHF. The CDR3 coding sequence is TGTGCCAGCAGCTTTGAGACAATCAATCAGCCCCAGCATTTT.

The V and J genes are TRBV9 and TRBJ2-7; unclear D gene. Germline CDR1 is SGDLS and CDR2 is YYNGEE. The ends were cut back, 9 bases at V and 5 bases at J, with 18 bases in the middle. The CDR3 sequence is 13 residues long. The DNA for the CDR3 is TGTGCCATCAATATCAACGGGCGCGACGAGCAGTACTTC. Protein: CAININGRDEQYF.

This chain uses TRBV30 with TRBJ2-6; no reliable D call. Germline loops: CDR1 GTSNPN, CDR2 SVGIG (reference sequence). This CDR3 region has 12 residues. Trimming left V 3 bases short and J 2 bases short, with 2 bases between. The CDR3 here is CAWRAGANVLTF. CDR3 DNA sequence: TGTGCCTGGAGGGCTGGGGCCAACGTCCTGACTTTC.

The V and J genes are TRBV7-9 and TRBJ2-7; weak D call: TRBD1 (6 bases). The V end lost 5 bases, the J end lost 4 bases, and 9 bases lay between the germline ends. Looked up from germline, CDR1 is SEHNR and CDR2 is FQNEAQ (reference sequence). The length of the CDR3 is 12 residues. CDR3 nucleotide sequence: TGTGCCAGCAGCACGCAGGGGTACGAGCAGTACTTC. It specifies CASSTQGYEQYF.